The source of this TCR beta chain is a study of blood T cells in healthy people across ages (dated by TCRdb to about 2015). Regarding the study in general: Template switching captured roughly one uniquely barcoded TCR beta cDNA molecule per two T cells in model experiments. The donors were divided into four age groups: young (average approximately 16 years), middle-aged (approximately 41), aged (about 62) and long-lived (82). To avoid experimental bias, donors of different ages were randomly spread across the sequencing lanes. Using the same blood draw, the study looked at two additional independent replicas of 1 million unique cDNA reads for two donors, one aged 18 to 30 and the other aged 80 or older. The study measured age-related changes in TCR beta repertoire diversity using deep sequencing normalized with unique cDNA molecular identifiers. What the work shows at the level of the full study, not this receptor alone: As age increased, observed TCR beta diversity per million T cells dropped in a roughly linear way, and a significant reduction was already evident by age around 41. Donor CMV infection status was unknown, potentially confounding age-related changes in expanded clonotypes. A strong correlation was found between observed TCR beta diversity and the percentage of naive T cells measured by flow cytometry. Compared with the aged group, more naive CD4+ T cells, fewer expanded clones and increased TCR diversity were shown by the long-lived group, suggesting age selection. Since profiling was done on bulk unsorted PBMCs, naive and antigen-experienced compartments could not be conclusively compared. Estimates of total diversity based on one million sequenced T cells were considered lower bounds and underestimates.

The roughly 42 donors, aged about 6 to 100 years, were systemically healthy Caucasian individuals from Russia. Each donor gave about 9.8 milliliters of peripheral blood, drawn into EDTA-treated Vacutainer tubes. Ficoll-Paque density-gradient centrifugation was used to isolate PBMCs, with at least 6.5 million per sample. Trizol reagent was used to extract total RNA from PBMCs, with at least 6 micrograms per sample. Naive CD45RAhigh/CD27high T cell percentages were measured by flow cytometry on a PBMC aliquot from every donor. A distance of 10 bases separates the germline ends of V and J, which lose 7 bases and 9 bases respectively. From a lookup of the germline V gene (reference sequence), CDR1 and CDR2 are DFQATT and SNEGSKA. Its CDR3 holds 10 amino acids, cysteine through phenylalanine. The sequence is cut down to CDR3 DNA, 30 bases in frame from base 1. Regarding this clonotype: The antigen this receptor binds is unknown. Base qualities were left out, and no much larger clone turns up one base away.

The library came from 5' RACE. The instrument was an Illumina HiSeq 2500. A second about 7 to 12 cycle PCR used a sample-barcoded 5' primer and a J-beta primer mix. A template-switch 5' adaptor carrying 12 random nucleotides introduced a unique molecular identifier onto each TCR beta cDNA molecule. At least 2.5 million CDR3-containing paired-end reads were obtained from each sample. All of the RNA was converted into first-strand cDNA using the Mint cDNA synthesis kit, with a TRBC-specific oligonucleotide serving as the primer. Following uracil-DNA glycosylase treatment, a first 18-cycle PCR with universal primers M1SS and BC2_uni_R was performed on all cDNA. Per the authors' processing: Each sample was normalized by randomly selecting 1 million high-quality reads, each carrying a distinct molecular identifier. Instead of being binned into consensus sequences, reads that shared molecular identifiers were thrown out. CDR3 identification, clonotype clustering and error correction used MiTCR with a Q25 quality threshold and the strictest error-elimination algorithm. A nonparametric unseen species model with Euler transformation was used to estimate lower-bound total TCR beta diversity. Through fastp at Q25 and MiXCR, TCRdb rebuilt clones from the public reads, retaining in-frame beta chains. CDR3 protein sequences are deduplicated, and each keeps its most common genes and DNA. The V and J calls shown here were made by TCRdb, not taken from the authors' results. Within this sample are about 680,000 distinct CDR3 sequences, with 49% of them counted one time only. Clones ranked in the top ten supply roughly a third of the sample.

The sequence was obtained from a woman in her sixties in good health. The sequenced sample was blood. The V and J genes are TRBV20-1 and TRBJ2-4, with the D gene uncertain. The nucleotides are TGCAGTGTTTGGAAGGGCATTCAGTACTTC. It encodes CSVWKGIQYF.